This T cell receptor (beta chain) was observed in a study of blood T cell repertoires in COVID-19. The overall study: Spain, Italy and the United States supplied samples that represented acute and convalescent COVID-19.

Trimming pared 5 bases from V and 4 bases from J, leaving 9 bases between. In germline, CDR1 is SEHNR, CDR2 FQNEAQ (reference sequence). This CDR3 is 12 amino acids long. TCRdb keeps only in-frame clones here, not all; method: immunoSEQ multiplex PCR. The repertoire holds roughly 150,000 clones, with around 83% as singletons. This sequence originates from a woman aged 45-60 years in a cohort sampled during active or convalescent COVID-19. The gene calls are TRBV7-9 and TRBJ2-7; D remains unclear. Sequencing used peripheral blood. CDR3 sequence: CASSKVVYEQYF. CDR3 DNA: TGTGCCAGCAGCAAAGTTGTATACGAGCAGTACTTC.